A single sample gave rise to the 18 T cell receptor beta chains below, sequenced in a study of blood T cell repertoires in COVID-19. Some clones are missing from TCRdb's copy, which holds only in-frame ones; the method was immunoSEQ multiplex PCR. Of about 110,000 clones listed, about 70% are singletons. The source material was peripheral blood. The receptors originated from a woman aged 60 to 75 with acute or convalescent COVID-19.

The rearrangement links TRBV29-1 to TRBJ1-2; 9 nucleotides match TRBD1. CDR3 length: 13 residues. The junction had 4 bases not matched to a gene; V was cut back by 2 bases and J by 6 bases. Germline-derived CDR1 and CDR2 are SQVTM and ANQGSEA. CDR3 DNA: TGCAGCGTTGAAAGGGACAGGGATAATGGCTACACCTTC. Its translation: CSVERDRDNGYTF.

The CDR3 DNA follows: TGTGCCAGCAGCCTCGGACAGGGAAATTCACCCCTCCACTTT. This encodes CASSLGQGNSPLHF. V gene TRBV3-1 (or the pseudogene TRBV3-2) combines with J gene TRBJ1-6; 8 positions match TRBD1. V shed 4 bases and J 7 bases; nucleotides not matched to a gene: 3. This CDR3 has 14 amino acids. Germline CDR1 reads LGHDT; CDR2 reads YNNKEL (reference sequence).

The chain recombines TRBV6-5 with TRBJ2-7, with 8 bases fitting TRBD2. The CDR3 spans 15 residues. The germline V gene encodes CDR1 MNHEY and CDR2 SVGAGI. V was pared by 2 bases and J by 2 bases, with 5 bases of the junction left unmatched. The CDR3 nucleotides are TGTGCCAGCAGTTACGGGGCGCGGGGGGCCTACGAGCAGTACTTC. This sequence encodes CASSYGARGAYEQYF.

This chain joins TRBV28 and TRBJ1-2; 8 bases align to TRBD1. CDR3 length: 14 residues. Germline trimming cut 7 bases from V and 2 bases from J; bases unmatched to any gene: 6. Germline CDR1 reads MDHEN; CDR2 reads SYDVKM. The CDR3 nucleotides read TGTGCCAGCAACCCAGGGGGCAGGAACTATGGCTACACCTTC. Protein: CASNPGGRNYGYTF.

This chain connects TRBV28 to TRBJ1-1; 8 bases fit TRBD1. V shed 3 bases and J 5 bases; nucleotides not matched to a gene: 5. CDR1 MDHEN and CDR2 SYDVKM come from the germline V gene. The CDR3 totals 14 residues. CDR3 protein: CASSLQGAKTEAFF. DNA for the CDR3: TGTGCCAGCAGTTTGCAGGGGGCGAAGACTGAAGCTTTCTTT.

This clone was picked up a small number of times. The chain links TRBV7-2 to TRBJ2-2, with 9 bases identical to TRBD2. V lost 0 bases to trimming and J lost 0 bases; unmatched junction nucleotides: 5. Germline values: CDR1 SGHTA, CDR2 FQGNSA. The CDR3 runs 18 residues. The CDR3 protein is CASSLAASGATNTGELFF. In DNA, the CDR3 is TGTGCCAGCAGCTTAGCGGCTAGCGGGGCTACGAACACCGGGGAGCTGTTTTTT.

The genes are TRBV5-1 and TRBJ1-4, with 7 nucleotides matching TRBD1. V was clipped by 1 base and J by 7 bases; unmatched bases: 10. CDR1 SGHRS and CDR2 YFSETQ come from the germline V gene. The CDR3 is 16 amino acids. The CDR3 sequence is CASSLKPTGISEKLFF. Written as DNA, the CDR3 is TGCGCCAGCAGCTTGAAACCGACAGGGATTAGTGAAAAACTGTTTTTT.

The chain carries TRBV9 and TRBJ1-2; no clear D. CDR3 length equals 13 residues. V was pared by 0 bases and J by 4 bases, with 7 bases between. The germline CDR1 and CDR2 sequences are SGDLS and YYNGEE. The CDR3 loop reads CASSVGHGYGYTF. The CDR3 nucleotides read TGTGCCAGCAGCGTAGGACACGGCTATGGCTACACCTTC.

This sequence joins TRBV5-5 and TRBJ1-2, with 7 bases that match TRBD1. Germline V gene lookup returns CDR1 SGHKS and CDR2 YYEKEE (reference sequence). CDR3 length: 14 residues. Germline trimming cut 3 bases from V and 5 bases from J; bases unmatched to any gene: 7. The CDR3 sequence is CASSSGQARYGYTF. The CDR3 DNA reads TGTGCCAGCAGCTCAGGACAGGCGAGGTATGGCTACACCTTC.

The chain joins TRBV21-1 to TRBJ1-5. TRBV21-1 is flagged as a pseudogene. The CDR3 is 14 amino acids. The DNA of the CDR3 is TGTGCCAGCGATCTCGACTGCCCCAAGCAGCCCCAGCATTTT. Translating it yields CASDLDCPKQPQHF.

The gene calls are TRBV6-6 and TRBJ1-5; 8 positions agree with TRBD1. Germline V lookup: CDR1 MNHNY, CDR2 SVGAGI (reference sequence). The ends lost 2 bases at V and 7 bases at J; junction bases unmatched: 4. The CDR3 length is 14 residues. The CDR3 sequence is CASSYQGAGQPQHF. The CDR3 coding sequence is TGTGCCAGCAGTTACCAGGGGGCGGGACAGCCCCAGCATTTT.

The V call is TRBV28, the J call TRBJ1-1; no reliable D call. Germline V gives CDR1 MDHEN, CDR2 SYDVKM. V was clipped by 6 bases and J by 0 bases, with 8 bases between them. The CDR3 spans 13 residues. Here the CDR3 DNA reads TGTGCCAGCAGCATACGGGTGAACACTGAAGCTTTCTTT. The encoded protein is CASSIRVNTEAFF.

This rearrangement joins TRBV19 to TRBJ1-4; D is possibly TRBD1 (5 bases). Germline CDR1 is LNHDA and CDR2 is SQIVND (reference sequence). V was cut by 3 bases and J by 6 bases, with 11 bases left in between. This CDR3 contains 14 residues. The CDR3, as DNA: TGTGCCAGTAGTATTATCGTCAGGGATGAAAAACTGTTTTTT. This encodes CASSIIVRDEKLFF.

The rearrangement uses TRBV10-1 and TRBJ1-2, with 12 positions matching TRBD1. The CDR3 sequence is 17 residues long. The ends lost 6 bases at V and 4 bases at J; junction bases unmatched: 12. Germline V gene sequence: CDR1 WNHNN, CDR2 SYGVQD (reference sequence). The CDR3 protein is CASRRDRGRGGGYGYTF. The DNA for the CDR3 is TGCGCCAGCAGGAGGGACAGGGGGCGCGGAGGAGGCTATGGCTACACCTTC.

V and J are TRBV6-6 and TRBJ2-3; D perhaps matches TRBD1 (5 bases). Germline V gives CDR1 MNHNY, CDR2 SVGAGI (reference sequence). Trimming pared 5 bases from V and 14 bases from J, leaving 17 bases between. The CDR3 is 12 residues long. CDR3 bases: TGTGCCAGCAGTGAGGACACCCTCCCCGGGTATTTT. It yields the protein CASSEDTLPGYF.

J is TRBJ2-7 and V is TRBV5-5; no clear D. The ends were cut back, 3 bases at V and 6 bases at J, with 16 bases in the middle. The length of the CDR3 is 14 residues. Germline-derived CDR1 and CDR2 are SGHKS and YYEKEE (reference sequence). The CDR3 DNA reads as TGTGCCAGCAGCTCCGCTAGACTTGTGGGCGAGCAGTACTTC. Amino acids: CASSSARLVGEQYF.

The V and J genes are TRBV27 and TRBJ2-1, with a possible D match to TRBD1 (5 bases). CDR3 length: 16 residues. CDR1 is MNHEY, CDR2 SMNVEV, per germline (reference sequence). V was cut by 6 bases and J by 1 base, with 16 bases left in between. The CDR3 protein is CASSLQVPTSYNEQFF. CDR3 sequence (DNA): TGTGCCAGCAGCCTACAGGTGCCGACGTCCTACAATGAGCAGTTCTTC.

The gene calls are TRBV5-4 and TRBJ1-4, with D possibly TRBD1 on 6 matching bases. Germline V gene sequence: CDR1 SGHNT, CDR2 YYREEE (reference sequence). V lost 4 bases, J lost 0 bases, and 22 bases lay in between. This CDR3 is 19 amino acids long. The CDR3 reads CASSPGGRGPISTNEKLFF. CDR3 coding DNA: TGTGCCAGCAGCCCGGGGGGCAGGGGCCCTATCTCAACTAATGAAAAACTGTTTTTT.